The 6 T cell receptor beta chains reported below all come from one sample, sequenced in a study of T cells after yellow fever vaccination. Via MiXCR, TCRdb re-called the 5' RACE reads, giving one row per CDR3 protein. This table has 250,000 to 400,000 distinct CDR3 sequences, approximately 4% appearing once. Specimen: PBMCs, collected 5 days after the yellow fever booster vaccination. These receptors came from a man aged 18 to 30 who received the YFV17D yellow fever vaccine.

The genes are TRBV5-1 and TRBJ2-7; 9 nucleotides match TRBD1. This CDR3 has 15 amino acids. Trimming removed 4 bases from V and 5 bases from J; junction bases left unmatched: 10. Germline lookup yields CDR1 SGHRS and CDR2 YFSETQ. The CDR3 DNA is TGCGCCAGCAGCAGAGGGACAGGGCTTCTCAACGAGCAGTACTTC. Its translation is CASSRGTGLLNEQYF.

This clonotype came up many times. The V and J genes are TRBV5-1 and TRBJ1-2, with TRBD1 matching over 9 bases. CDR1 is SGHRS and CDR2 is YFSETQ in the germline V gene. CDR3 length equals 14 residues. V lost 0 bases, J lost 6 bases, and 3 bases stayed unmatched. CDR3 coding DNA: TGCGCCAGCAGCTTGGTGACAGGGGGGCATGGCTACACCTTC. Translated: CASSLVTGGHGYTF.

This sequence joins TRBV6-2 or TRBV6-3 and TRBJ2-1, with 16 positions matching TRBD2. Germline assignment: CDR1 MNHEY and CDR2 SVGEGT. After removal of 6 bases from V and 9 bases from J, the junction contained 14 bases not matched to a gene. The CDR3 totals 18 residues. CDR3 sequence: CASRGIGTSGGAWTEQFF. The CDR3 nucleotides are TGTGCCAGCAGGGGTATCGGGACTAGCGGGGGGGCGTGGACTGAGCAGTTCTTC.

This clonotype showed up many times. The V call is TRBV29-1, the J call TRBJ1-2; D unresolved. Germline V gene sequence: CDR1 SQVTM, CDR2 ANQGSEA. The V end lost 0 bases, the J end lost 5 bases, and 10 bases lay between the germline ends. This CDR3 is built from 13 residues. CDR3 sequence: CSVEDRRPYGYTF. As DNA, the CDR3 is TGCAGCGTTGAAGATCGGAGGCCGTATGGCTACACCTTC.

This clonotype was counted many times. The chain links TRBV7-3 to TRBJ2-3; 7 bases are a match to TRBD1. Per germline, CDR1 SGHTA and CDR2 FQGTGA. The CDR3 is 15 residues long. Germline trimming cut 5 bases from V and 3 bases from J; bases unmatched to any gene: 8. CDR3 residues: CASSRGQVGTDTQYF. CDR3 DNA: TGTGCCAGCAGCCGCGGACAGGTCGGGACAGATACGCAGTATTTT.

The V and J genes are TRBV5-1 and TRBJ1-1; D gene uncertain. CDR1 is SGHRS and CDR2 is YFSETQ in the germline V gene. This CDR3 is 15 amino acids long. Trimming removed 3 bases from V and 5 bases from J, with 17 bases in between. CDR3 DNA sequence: TGCGCCAGCAGCTCGGGAGAGGGTGGCGGGACTGAAGCTTTCTTT. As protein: CASSSGEGGGTEAFF.